Listed here are 23 T cell receptor beta chains from one sample, sequenced in a study of T cells in Graves' hyperthyroidism and ophthalmopathy. The source material, RNA transcripts, was used to amplify TCR beta CDR3 regions. The primer set for the first-round RT-PCR of the TCR CDR3 was HTBI. Via MiXCR, TCRdb re-called the multiplex PCR reads, giving one row per CDR3 protein. This table has roughly 570,000 distinct CDR3 sequences, around 14% appearing once. Input material: blood. The origin of the receptors is a woman aged 30 to 39 with Graves' hyperthyroidism.

The V and J genes are TRBV7-2 and TRBJ1-2, with D perhaps TRBD1 (5 bases). CDR1 SGHTA and CDR2 FQGNSA come from the germline V gene. V lost 6 bases and J 6 bases, leaving 14 bases between the germline ends. The CDR3 runs 13 residues. For the CDR3, the DNA is TGTGCCAGCAGGGTCGGCAGGGCCGATGGCTACACCTTC. This gives the protein CASRVGRADGYTF.

The chain couples TRBV3-1 to TRBJ2-4; D uncertain. Trimming shortened V by 3 bases and J by 1 base, and 4 bases separated the two germline ends. Germline lookup yields CDR1 LGHDT and CDR2 YNNKEL (reference sequence). The CDR3 sequence is 13 residues long. The CDR3 here is CASSHDAKNIQYF. The DNA of the CDR3 is TGTGCCAGCAGCCATGACGCCAAAAACATTCAGTACTTC.

This chain joins TRBV20-1 and TRBJ2-1; 11 nucleotides align to TRBD2. V shed 4 bases and J 8 bases; nucleotides not matched to a gene: 13. Germline V gene sequence: CDR1 DFQATT, CDR2 SNEGSKA (reference sequence). The CDR3 length is 16 residues. CDR3 sequence (DNA): TGCAGTGCTACTAAAATTAGCGGGAGGGCCCGCGATGAGCAGTTCTTC. It translates to CSATKISGRARDEQFF.

This clonotype was observed a few times. In nucleotides, the CDR3 is TGCGCCAGCAGCCCCCGGGACAGGGGCACAGATACGCAGTATTTT. This translates into CASSPRDRGTDTQYF. This chain uses TRBV4-1 with TRBJ2-3, with TRBD1 identical over 9 bases. The CDR3 consists of 15 residues. The germline CDR1 and CDR2 sequences are MGHRA and YSYEKL. V trimming: 4 bases; J trimming: 1 base; junction bases outside the gene matches: 3.

This clonotype was counted ten times or more. The chain combines TRBV20-1 with TRBJ2-1; D is unclear. V was trimmed by 3 bases and J by 8 bases, leaving 20 bases between them. This CDR3 is built from 15 residues. Germline CDR1 reads DFQATT; CDR2 reads SNEGSKA (reference sequence). As DNA, the CDR3 is TGCAGTGCTAGGAGGCCGGAGTTGTGGTCGGATGAGCAGTTCTTC. Amino acids: CSARRPELWSDEQFF.

This clonotype was seen repeatedly, ten times or more. The J gene is TRBJ2-7, the V gene TRBV20-1; TRBD2 matches at 8 bases. The ends lost 5 bases at V and 2 bases at J; junction bases unmatched: 8. CDR1 and CDR2 from the germline V gene are DFQATT and SNEGSKA (reference sequence). The CDR3 consists of 14 residues. CDR3 in amino acids: CSAEGTRAAYEQYF. CDR3 sequence (DNA): TGCAGTGCTGAGGGGACTAGGGCAGCCTACGAGCAGTACTTC.

In this sample, this clonotype turned up many times. The chain couples TRBV3-1 to TRBJ2-1, with D possibly being TRBD2 (6 bases). Trimming stripped 0 bases from V and 10 bases from J, with 10 bases between. The CDR3 contains 13 residues. Looked up from germline, CDR1 is LGHDT and CDR2 is YNNKEL (reference sequence). The CDR3 DNA reads TGTGCCAGCAGCCAAGATCGAGGAGGGGAGCAGTTCTTC. This encodes CASSQDRGGEQFF.

Many counts were recorded for this clonotype. The chain uses TRBV12-3 or TRBV12-4 and TRBJ2-1; D possibly uses TRBD1 or TRBD2 (5 bases each). V was pared by 5 bases and J by 0 bases, with 17 bases between. This CDR3 region has 17 residues. The CDR3 DNA follows: TGTGCCAGCAGTGCCGGGACCAACATCATCTCCTACAATGAGCAGTTCTTC. Translation gives CASSAGTNIISYNEQFF.

This chain joins TRBV10-2 and TRBJ2-1, with TRBD2 matching over 8 bases. The CDR3 runs to 15 residues. Looked up from germline, CDR1 is WSHSY and CDR2 is SAAADI. With V trimmed by 1 base and J by 6 bases, 5 bases remained unmatched. This chain's CDR3 is CASSELGSGTNEQFF. In DNA form, the CDR3 reads TGCGCCAGCAGTGAGTTGGGTAGCGGGACCAATGAGCAGTTCTTC.

This clonotype was seen many times. The chain employs TRBV19 and TRBJ2-7, with a tentative D call TRBD1 (5 bases). Between the trimmed V and J ends, which lost 6 bases and 3 bases, there was a span of 18 bases. The CDR3 is made up of 15 amino acids. Germline CDR1 LNHDA, CDR2 SQIVND (reference sequence). CDR3 nucleotide sequence: TGTGCCAGTAGAAGGGGTCACGGTGATCGCTACGAGCAGTACTTC. Translated, it gives CASRRGHGDRYEQYF.

The rearrangement links TRBV27 to TRBJ1-3; D might be TRBD1 (5 bases). Germline V gene sequence: CDR1 MNHEY, CDR2 SMNVEV (reference sequence). The germline V and J ends were trimmed by 5 bases and 0 bases, with 14 bases remaining between them. The CDR3 is 16 residues long. The CDR3 DNA follows: TGTGCCAGCAGTGCCTCCGGGACGGACTCTGGAAACACCATATATTTT. Translated: CASSASGTDSGNTIYF.

This clonotype was seen many times. The chain joins TRBV4-3 to TRBJ2-1; 11 bases map to TRBD1. Trimming took 0 bases from V and 6 from J; bases not matched to a gene: 4. The CDR3 is made up of 16 amino acids. Germline CDR1 LGHNA, CDR2 YSLEER. Here the CDR3 reads CASSQDRGTGGNEQFF. In nucleotides, the CDR3 is TGCGCCAGCAGCCAAGATCGCGGGACAGGGGGCAATGAGCAGTTCTTC.

The V call is TRBV5-1, the J call TRBJ2-3; TRBD2 matches at 9 bases. The CDR3 loop spans 16 amino acids. V was pared by 4 bases and J by 2 bases, with 8 bases of the junction left unmatched. Germline assignment: CDR1 SGHRS and CDR2 YFSETQ. The CDR3 spells CASSPRTSALTDTQYF. The DNA of the CDR3 is TGCGCCAGCAGCCCCCGGACTAGCGCCCTCACAGATACGCAGTATTTT.

The table lists this clonotype with many counts. J is TRBJ2-1 and V is TRBV5-1; TRBD1 might be the D (6 bases). The V gene's germline CDR1 is SGHRS and CDR2 YFSETQ. The CDR3 loop spans 15 amino acids. V was cut by 0 bases and J by 8 bases, with 15 bases left in between. CDR3 protein: CASSLEGVAADEQFF. In DNA, the CDR3 is TGCGCCAGCAGCTTGGAGGGGGTTGCTGCGGATGAGCAGTTCTTC. The full variable domain, completed using reference TRBV5-1 and TRBJ2-1, is KAGVTQTPRYLIKTRGQQVTLSCSPISGHRSVSWYQQTPGQGLQFLFEYFSETQRNKGNFPGRFSGRQFSNSRSEMNVSTLELGDSALYLCASSLEGVAADEQFFGPGTRLTVL.

The sample holds many counts of this clonotype. The J gene is TRBJ2-1, the V gene TRBV2; a possible D gene is TRBD2 (6 bases). The germline V gene encodes CDR1 SNHLY and CDR2 FYNNEI. CDR3 size: 16 residues. V gave up 7 bases and J gave up 2 bases, with 18 bases separating them. The chain's CDR3 is CASNPAGNRPYNEQFF. CDR3 coding DNA: TGTGCCAGCAACCCCGCGGGGAACCGCCCCTACAATGAGCAGTTCTTC. Variable domain in full (rest from reference TRBV2 and TRBJ2-1): EPEVTQTPSHQVTQMGQEVILRCVPISNHLYFYWYRQILGQKVEFLVSFYNNEISEKSEIFDDQFSVERPDGSNFTLKIRSTKLEDSAMYFCASNPAGNRPYNEQFFGPGTRLTVL.

This clonotype came up many times. The V and J genes are TRBV28 and TRBJ2-1; 7 nucleotides align to TRBD2. Germline V gene data show CDR1 as MDHEN and CDR2 as SYDVKM. V trimming: 3 bases; J trimming: 3 bases; junction bases outside the gene matches: 5. The CDR3 runs to 15 residues. The CDR3 DNA reads TGTGCCAGCAGTTTTGTCCGGGAGGACTACAATGAGCAGTTCTTC. Translating it yields CASSFVREDYNEQFF.

This clonotype occurred many times. The genes are TRBV27 and TRBJ2-1, with 14 bases fitting TRBD2. This CDR3 contains 15 residues. Germline trimming cut 6 bases from V and 10 bases from J; bases unmatched to any gene: 8. The germline V gene encodes CDR1 MNHEY and CDR2 SMNVEV (reference sequence). CDR3: CASSRLAGGPGEQFF. Here the CDR3 DNA reads TGTGCCAGCAGCCGACTAGCGGGAGGGCCGGGAGAGCAGTTCTTC.

This clonotype showed up many times. The chain is built from TRBV20-1 and TRBJ2-2; D not resolved. The CDR3 spans 11 residues. Germline V gene data show CDR1 as DFQATT and CDR2 as SNEGSKA (reference sequence). Trimming shortened V by 5 bases and J by 6 bases, and 7 bases separated the two germline ends. DNA for the CDR3: TGCAGTGCTCTTCTCTCCGGGGAGCTGTTTTTT. It encodes CSALLSGELFF.

This clonotype appeared a few times. The chain carries TRBV13 and TRBJ2-1; D may be TRBD2 (5 bases). With the DNA end fitting TRBJ2-7 better, the J assignment may be wrong. The germline CDR1 and CDR2 sequences are PRHDT and FYEKMQ (reference sequence). This CDR3 comprises 16 residues. In nucleotides, the CDR3 is TGTGCCAGCAGCTTATTGGCGGGTATTACGTACAATGAGCAGTACTTC. This gives the protein CASSLLAGITYNEQYF.

This clonotype was picked up a small number of times. Since a much larger clone is just one base distant, this may be a read error. This chain links TRBV2 with TRBJ2-1, with no clear D. Per germline, CDR1 SNHLY and CDR2 FYNNEI. The CDR3 covers 17 residues. CDR3 residues: CANSDSLRISSYNEQFF. The DNA of the CDR3 is TGTGCCAACAGTGATAGTCTGAGGATTAGCTCCTACAATGAGCAGTTCTTC.

This chain links TRBV19 with TRBJ1-2, with 11 positions matching TRBD1. Germline CDR1 is LNHDA and CDR2 is SQIVND (reference sequence). V lost 6 bases, J lost 5 bases, and 14 bases stayed unmatched. The CDR3 is 17 residues long. The DNA for the CDR3 is TGTGCCAGTAGCCACTTCGGACAGGGGGCCGGCCGATATGGCTACACCTTC. It encodes CASSHFGQGAGRYGYTF.

This clonotype was seen only a few times. This chain links TRBV19 with TRBJ1-5; D call uncertain. CDR3 length: 15 amino acids. V was shortened by 0 bases and J by 3 bases, with 9 bases between the two germline ends. The germline gives CDR1 LNHDA, CDR2 SQIVND (reference sequence). CDR3 sequence reads: CASSIDGGPNQPQHF. CDR3 DNA sequence: TGTGCCAGTAGTATAGATGGAGGACCCAATCAGCCCCAGCATTTT.

CDR3 in amino acids: CASSFQGRGGYTF. The CDR3 DNA reads TGTGCCAGCAGCTTTCAGGGGAGAGGCGGCTACACCTTC. This chain connects TRBV7-2 to TRBJ1-2; D is possibly TRBD1 (6 bases). The CDR3 loop spans 13 amino acids. Trimming cost V 3 bases and J 8 bases, with 13 bases left between them. CDR1 and CDR2 (germline): SGHTA, FQGNSA.